This T cell receptor (beta chain) appears in the sequencing data of a study of blood T cell repertoires in COVID-19. Study-level background: COVID-19 samples, acute and convalescent, were from the United States, Italy and Spain. Sources were T cells, B-cell-depleted T cells, or PBMCs; the material itself was cDNA or gDNA.

The CDR3 length is 13 residues. CDR1 is SNHLY, CDR2 FYNNEI, per germline. The germline V and J ends were trimmed by 6 bases and 9 bases, with 15 bases remaining between them. Original analysis: Estimates of nucleated cell counts were drawn from the amplification of reference gene primers. Assay used: immunoSEQ multiplex PCR; TCRdb lists only in-frame clones, some missing. V and J calls plus clone size are reproduced from that table; the DNA served to infer D and trimming. The table includes about 210,000 clones, more than 85% detected once. The sample comprised peripheral blood. V and J are TRBV2 and TRBJ2-1, with D possibly matching TRBD1 (5 bases). The TCR sequence derives from a man in his forties with acute or convalescent COVID-19. CDR3 nucleotide sequence: TGTGCCAGCAGGGGGCTCCCAGGCGGTGAGCAGTTCTTC. It yields the protein CASRGLPGGEQFF.